These T cell receptor beta chains were read from a single sample in a study of ipilimumab plus nivolumab after autologous stem cell transplantation. The method was immunoSEQ multiplex PCR; TCRdb's version includes in-frame clones alone and lacks a portion of them. This table has more than 12,000 clones, roughly 74% appearing once. The sample was PBMCs, taken in a trial of ipilimumab plus nivolumab as post-transplant consolidation. These TCRs come from a male donor with primary mediastinal lymphoma. Both conserved end residues are part of each CDR3. A D gene is named only where the DNA matches it firmly. Clone size is given for some rows only: seen once, a few or many times, or a class if the clone is expanded.

>.|TRBV7-2|TRBJ2-1|.
TGTGCCAGCAGCTTAGTTTCGGGGTACGGCAATGAGCAGTTCTTC
CASSLVSGYGNEQFF
>.|TRBV7-9|TRBJ2-5|.
TGTGCCAGCAGAAGAGAGATAGCCCAGTACTTC
CASRREIAQYF
>medium-sized|TRBV5-1|TRBJ2-1|TRBD2
TGCGCCAGCAGCTCGCGGGGGGTTGCCTACAATGAGCAGTTCTTC
CASSSRGVAYNEQFF
>once|TRBV5-8|TRBJ1-4|.
TGTGCCAGCAGCCTAGGTGGTCGCGAAAAACTGTTTTTT
CASSLGGREKLFF
>.|TRBV25-1|TRBJ2-3|TRBD1
TGTGCCAGCAGTGAGTCGGGACAGGGATTCACAGATACGCAGTATTTT
CASSESGQGFTDTQYF
>few|TRBV28|TRBJ2-7|.
TGTGCCAGCAGTTCTGGTCAGGGAACCTACGAGCAGTACTTC
CASSSGQGTYEQYF
>.|TRBV10-2|TRBJ1-6|TRBD1
TGCGCCAGCAGCCCTCGACAGGGGGCGAGTTCACCCCTCCACTTT
CASSPRQGASSPLHF
>.|TRBV6-5|TRBJ2-1|.
TGTGCCAGCAGTTACTCCCCCGACTACAATGAGCAGTTCTTC
CASSYSPDYNEQFF
>.|TRBV6-5|TRBJ2-1|TRBD2
TGTGCCAGCACCCAGGGACTAGCGGGTCACAATGAGCAGTTCTTC
CASTQGLAGHNEQFF
>.|TRBV7-2|TRBJ2-7|.
TGTGCCAGCAGCTTACCTGGAGTAACCGAGCAGTACTTC
CASSLPGVTEQYF
>.|TRBV5-1|TRBJ2-5|.
TGCGCCAGCAGCTTGGAGCTAGCCGCGGGGCAAGAGACCCAGTACTTC
CASSLELAAGQETQYF
>.|TRBV2|TRBJ2-2|TRBD2
TGTGCCAGCCGGAAGCGGGGGCTGGACACCGGGGAGCTGTTTTTT
CASRKRGLDTGELFF
>.|TRBV11-2|TRBJ2-1|.
TGTGCCAGCAGCTTAGAAGGGATGAAGCAGTTCTTC
CASSLEGMKQFF
>.|TRBV2|TRBJ1-4|TRBD1
TGTGCCACCCAGGGGGACGGTAATGAAAAACTGTTTTTT
CATQGDGNEKLFF
>.|TRBV5-6|TRBJ1-5|.
TGTGCCAGCAGCTTGGGTCCTCCGAATCAGCCCCAGCATTTT
CASSLGPPNQPQHF
>.|TRBV7-9|TRBJ2-1|.
TGTGCCAGCAGCCTCAGTTCGAGTGAGCAGTTCTTC
CASSLSSSEQFF
>.|TRBV4-1|TRBJ1-3|.
TGCGCCAGCAGCCGCGCGGGAATCATCTCAGCTGGAAACACCATATATTTT
CASSRAGIISAGNTIYF
>.|TRBV29-1|TRBJ2-7|.
TGCAGCGCCGGGGTTCGGAACCCCTACGAGCAGTACTTC
CSAGVRNPYEQYF
>.|TRBV6-6|TRBJ1-4|TRBD1
TGTGCCAGCAGTCTCAGGGGGCCGCGTGAAAAACTGTTTTTT
CASSLRGPREKLFF
>.|TRBV29-1|TRBJ2-3|TRBD2
TGCAGCATCCCTAGCGGGATGGGCACAGATACGCAGTATTTT
CSIPSGMGTDTQYF
>.|TRBV7-9|TRBJ2-2|.
TGTGCCAGCAAGCGGGCAGGGAGCACCGGGGAGCTGTTTTTT
CASKRAGSTGELFF
>.|TRBV5-5|TRBJ2-7|TRBD1
TGTGCCAGCAGCTTGGCTGGGACAGGGGCCGGGGAGCAGTACTTC
CASSLAGTGAGEQYF
>.|TRBV28|TRBJ1-3|.
TGTGCCAGCAGCAGTGTAAACACCATATATTTT
CASSSVNTIYF
>.|TRBV18|TRBJ2-2|.
TGTGCCAGCTCACCACAGGGGGCCGGGGAGCTGTTTTTT
CASSPQGAGELFF
>.|TRBV4-1|TRBJ1-4|.
TGCGCCAGCGGGGGGGCTACAGGCCGTTCATCTGGGGAGGTGTTTTTT
CASGGATGRSSGEVFF
>.|TRBV7-9|TRBJ1-1|.
TGTGCCAGCAGCTCCCTGAGTTGGGGAGACGCTGAAGCCTTCTTT
CASSSLSWGDAEAFF
>.|TRBV5-1|TRBJ2-2|.
TGCGCCAGCAGCTTGAACAGGGCGGAAGGCGGGGAGCTGTTTTTT
CASSLNRAEGGELFF
>.|TRBV6-6|TRBJ1-2|TRBD1
TGTGCCAGCAGAGACCGGACAGGGAGGAACTATGGCTACACCTTC
CASRDRTGRNYGYTF
>.|TRBV4-1|TRBJ2-5|TRBD1
TGCGCCAGCAGCCAAGGACAGGGGATGGAGACCCAGTACTTC
CASSQGQGMETQYF
>.|TRBV2|TRBJ2-7|.
TGTGCCAGCACCTTTCTGACTGGAAGAGAGCAGTACTTC
CASTFLTGREQYF
>once|TRBV6-5|TRBJ1-2|TRBD1
TGTGCCAGCAGTTTACGTGACAGGGCTCTCTATGGCTACACCTTC
CASSLRDRALYGYTF
>.|TRBV29-1|TRBJ1-2|TRBD1
TGCAGCGTTGAAGTAGGCCCCGGGACAGGGGTTACTAACTATGGCTACACCTTC
CSVEVGPGTGVTNYGYTF
>.|TRBV18|TRBJ1-1|TRBD1
TGTGCCAGCTCACCAGGACAGGGGACGAGAACTGAAGCTTTCTTT
CASSPGQGTRTEAFF